The clone carrying this T cell receptor beta chain has more than one count but fewer than ten. Its specificity is not known. This sample stems from a study of T cells in localized non-small cell lung cancer. Profiled with immunoSEQ multiplex PCR; TCRdb holds only in-frame clones, not every one. The sample shows 20,000 to 30,000 clones, 92% of them seen only once. The study, taken as a whole, reports: A median of about 60 of the top 100 tumor clones appeared in adjacent lung, which was paired and uninvolved. Heterogeneity stays possible, as sequencing covered only one tumor region. Higher T cell density in the blood was associated with longer overall survival, whereas higher adjacent-lung clonality associated with shorter survival. Exceeding tumor, uninvolved adjacent lung had the highest T cell clonality.

Sample: peripheral blood, taken before any cancer treatment. The receptor was isolated from a man between 40 and 70 years old with stage III squamous cell lung carcinoma.

CDR3: CASSATATNEQFF. In DNA form, the CDR3 reads TGTGCCAGCAGCGCCACTGCAACCAATGAGCAGTTCTTC. The V gene is TRBV6-4, the J gene TRBJ2-1; D is unclear. Per the germline V gene, CDR1 is MRHNA and CDR2 is SNTAGT. CDR3 length: 13 residues. V shed 6 bases and J shed 6 bases, with 12 bases lying between them.